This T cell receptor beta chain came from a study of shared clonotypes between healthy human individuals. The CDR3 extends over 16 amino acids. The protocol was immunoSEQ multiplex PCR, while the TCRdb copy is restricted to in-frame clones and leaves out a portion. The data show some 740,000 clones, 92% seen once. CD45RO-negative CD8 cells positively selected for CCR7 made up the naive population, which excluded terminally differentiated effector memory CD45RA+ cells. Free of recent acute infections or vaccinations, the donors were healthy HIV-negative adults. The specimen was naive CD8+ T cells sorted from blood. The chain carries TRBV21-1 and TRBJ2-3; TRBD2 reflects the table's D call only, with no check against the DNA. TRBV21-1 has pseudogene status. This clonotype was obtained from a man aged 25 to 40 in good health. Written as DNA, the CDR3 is TGTGCCAGCAGCAAAGGGGCGGGAGTATGTACAGATACGCAGTATTTT. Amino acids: CASSKGAGVCTDTQYF.